A selection of T cell receptor beta chains follows, all from one sample in a study of blood T cell repertoires in COVID-19. Some clones are missing from TCRdb's copy, which holds only in-frame ones; the method was immunoSEQ multiplex PCR. Here the sample spans 65,000 to 75,000 clones, roughly 80% being singletons. The specimen sequenced was peripheral blood. These receptors originate from a woman aged 55-70 years with acute or convalescent COVID-19. CDR3s include the opening cysteine and the closing phenylalanine or tryptophan. D genes are given only for firm matches. The size of a clone is reported for some rows only, either as once, few or many, or as a class for expanded clones.

j_gene: TRBJ1-2
v_gene: TRBV6-5
abundance: .
d_gene: .
CDR3nt: TGTGCCAGCAGTTATGTTGGGGGCGACTATGGCTACACCTTC
CDR3aa: CASSYVGGDYGYTF

j_gene: TRBJ1-5
v_gene: TRBV19
abundance: .
d_gene: .
CDR3nt: TGTGCCAGTAATACGAAACAGGTCTCGCTGGGTCAGCCCCAGCATTTT
CDR3aa: CASNTKQVSLGQPQHF

j_gene: TRBJ1-5
v_gene: TRBV6-1
abundance: .
d_gene: .
CDR3nt: TGTGCCAGCAGTGGAGGAACAGGGAGTCGCAATCAGCCCCAGCATTTT
CDR3aa: CASSGGTGSRNQPQHF

j_gene: TRBJ1-5
v_gene: TRBV6-1
abundance: .
d_gene: .
CDR3nt: TGTGCCAGCAGTGACCTGACCGGGGGGCAGCCCCAGCATTTT
CDR3aa: CASSDLTGGQPQHF

j_gene: TRBJ2-1
v_gene: TRBV2
abundance: .
d_gene: TRBD2
CDR3nt: TGTGCCAGCGTCCTGCCGGGGGGGCGGAATGAGCAGTTCTTC
CDR3aa: CASVLPGGRNEQFF

j_gene: TRBJ1-2
v_gene: TRBV5-6
abundance: .
d_gene: .
CDR3nt: TGTGCCAGCAGCTTGGCTCAGGGCGGCTATGGCTACACCTTC
CDR3aa: CASSLAQGGYGYTF

j_gene: TRBJ2-7
v_gene: TRBV30
abundance: once
d_gene: TRBD1
CDR3nt: TGTGCCTGGAGTAAAGGACAGGGTGTACGGGAGCAGTACTTC
CDR3aa: CAWSKGQGVREQYF

j_gene: TRBJ2-1
v_gene: TRBV6-4
abundance: .
d_gene: TRBD1
CDR3nt: TGTGCCAGCAGTCGGGACAGGGGCAATGAGCAGTTCTTC
CDR3aa: CASSRDRGNEQFF

j_gene: TRBJ2-7
v_gene: TRBV29-1
abundance: .
d_gene: TRBD2
CDR3nt: TGCAGCGTTGGAGCGGGGGGAGTCTACGAGCAGTACTTC
CDR3aa: CSVGAGGVYEQYF

j_gene: TRBJ1-1
v_gene: TRBV6-6
abundance: .
d_gene: .
CDR3nt: TGTGCCAGCAGTGGGGAGGGGGTATTTGGGACTGAAGCTTTCTTT
CDR3aa: CASSGEGVFGTEAFF